This T cell receptor beta chain was profiled in a study of post-analysis software for immune sequencing data. This clonotype was picked up many times. Its target is not known. Unique molecular identifiers were present in the TCR beta cDNA libraries. TCRdb recomputed calls from the PCR reads with MiXCR, one row per CDR3 protein. Altogether approximately 360,000 distinct CDR3 sequences are present, roughly 30% being singletons, with the ten largest covering roughly 13%. The germline V and J ends were trimmed by 5 bases and 6 bases, with 16 bases remaining between them. CDR3 length equals 14 residues. Study observations and caveats: Controls showed lower frequencies than patients for roughly five TRBV segments, and TRBV5-6, TRBV5-1 and TRBV20-1 were among these.

J is TRBJ1-2 and V is TRBV12-3 or TRBV12-4; possibly TRBD1 for D (5 bases). Specimen: blood. The TCR was taken from a girl aged 5-17 years with multiple sclerosis. CDR3 protein: CASSPGTVFNGYTF. CDR3 nucleotide sequence: TGTGCCAGCAGTCCCGGGACGGTCTTTAATGGCTACACCTTC.